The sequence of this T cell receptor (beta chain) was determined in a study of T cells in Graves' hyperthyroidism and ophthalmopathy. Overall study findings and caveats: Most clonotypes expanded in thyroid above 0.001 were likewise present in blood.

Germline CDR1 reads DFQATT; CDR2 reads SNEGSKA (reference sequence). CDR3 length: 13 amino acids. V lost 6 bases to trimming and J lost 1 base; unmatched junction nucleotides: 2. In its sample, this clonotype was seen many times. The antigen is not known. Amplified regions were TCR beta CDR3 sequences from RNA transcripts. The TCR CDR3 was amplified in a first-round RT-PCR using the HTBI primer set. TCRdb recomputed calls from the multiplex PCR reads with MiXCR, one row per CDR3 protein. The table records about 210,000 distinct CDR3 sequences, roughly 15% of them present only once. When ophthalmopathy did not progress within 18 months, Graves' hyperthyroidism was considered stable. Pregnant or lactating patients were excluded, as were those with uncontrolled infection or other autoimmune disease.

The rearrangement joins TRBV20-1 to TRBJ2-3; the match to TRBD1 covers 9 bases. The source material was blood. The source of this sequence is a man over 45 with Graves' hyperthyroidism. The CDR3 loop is CSARTGGTDTQYF. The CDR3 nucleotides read TGCAGTGCAAGGACAGGGGGCACAGATACGCAGTATTTT.